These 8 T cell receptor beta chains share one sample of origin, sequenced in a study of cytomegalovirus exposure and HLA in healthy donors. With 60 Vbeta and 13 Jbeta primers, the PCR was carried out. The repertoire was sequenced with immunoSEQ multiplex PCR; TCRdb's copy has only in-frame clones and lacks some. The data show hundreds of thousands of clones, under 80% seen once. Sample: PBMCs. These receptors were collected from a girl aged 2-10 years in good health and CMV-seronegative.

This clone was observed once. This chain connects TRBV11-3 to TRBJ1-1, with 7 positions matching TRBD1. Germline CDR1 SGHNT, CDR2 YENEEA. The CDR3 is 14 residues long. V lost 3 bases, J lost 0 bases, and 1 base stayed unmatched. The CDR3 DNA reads TGTGCCAGCAGCTTGGACAGGATGAACACTGAAGCTTTCTTT. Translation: CASSLDRMNTEAFF.

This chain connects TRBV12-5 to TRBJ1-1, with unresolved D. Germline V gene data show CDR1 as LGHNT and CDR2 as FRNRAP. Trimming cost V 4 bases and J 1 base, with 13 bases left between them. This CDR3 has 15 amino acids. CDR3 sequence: CASGYLTERNTEAFF. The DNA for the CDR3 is TGTGCTAGTGGTTACCTTACGGAGAGGAACACTGAAGCTTTCTTT. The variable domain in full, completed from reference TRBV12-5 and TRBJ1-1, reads DARVTQTPRHKVTEMGQEVTMRCQPILGHNTVFWYRQTMMQGLELLAYFRNRAPLDDSGMPKDRFSAEMPDATLATLKIQPSEPRDSAVYFCASGYLTERNTEAFFGQGTRLTVV.

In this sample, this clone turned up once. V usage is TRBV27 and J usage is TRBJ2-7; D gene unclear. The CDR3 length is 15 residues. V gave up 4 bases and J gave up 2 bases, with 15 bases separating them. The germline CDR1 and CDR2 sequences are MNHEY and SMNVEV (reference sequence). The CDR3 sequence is CASSSASRLTYEQYF. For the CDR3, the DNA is TGTGCCAGCAGTTCTGCAAGCCGACTTACCTACGAGCAGTACTTC.

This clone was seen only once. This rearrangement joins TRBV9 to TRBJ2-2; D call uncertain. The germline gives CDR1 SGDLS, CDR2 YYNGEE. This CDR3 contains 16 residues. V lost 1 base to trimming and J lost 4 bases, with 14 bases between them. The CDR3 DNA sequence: TGTGCCAGCAGCGTAAGAGGTAGCATGGGCACCGGGGAGCTGTTTTTT. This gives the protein CASSVRGSMGTGELFF.

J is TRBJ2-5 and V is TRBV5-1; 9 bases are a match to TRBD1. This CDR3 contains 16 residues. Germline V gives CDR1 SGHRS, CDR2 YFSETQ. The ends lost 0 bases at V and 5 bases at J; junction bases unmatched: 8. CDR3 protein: CASSLAHRGRGETQYF. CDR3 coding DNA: TGCGCCAGCAGCTTGGCCCACAGGGGGCGCGGGGAGACCCAGTACTTC.

CDR3 protein: CASSYDTNTGELFF. The CDR3 DNA reads as TGTGCCAGCAGTTACGACACGAACACCGGGGAGCTGTTTTTT. The rearrangement uses TRBV6-5 and TRBJ2-2; D not certain. Looked up from germline, CDR1 is MNHEY and CDR2 is SVGAGI. V was trimmed by 2 bases and J by 0 bases, leaving 4 bases between them. The CDR3 spans 14 residues.

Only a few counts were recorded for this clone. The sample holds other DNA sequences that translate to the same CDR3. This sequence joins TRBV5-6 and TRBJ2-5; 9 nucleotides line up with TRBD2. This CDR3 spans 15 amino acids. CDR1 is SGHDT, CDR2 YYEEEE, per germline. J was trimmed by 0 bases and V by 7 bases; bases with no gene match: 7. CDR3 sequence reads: CASGLAGAHQETQYF. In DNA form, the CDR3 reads TGTGCCAGCGGATTAGCGGGGGCACACCAAGAGACCCAGTACTTC.

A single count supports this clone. The DNA of the CDR3 is TGTGCCAGCAGCGATCTCGACAGGGTCGGGGAGCTGTTTTTT. Protein sequence: CASSDLDRVGELFF. The chain combines TRBV7-7 with TRBJ2-2, with 7 bases matching TRBD1. The ends lost 5 bases at V and 7 bases at J; junction bases unmatched: 7. CDR1 is SSHAT, CDR2 FNYEAQ, per germline (reference sequence). This CDR3 is built from 14 residues.